One sample yielded the 27 T cell receptor beta chains listed below, sequenced in a study of shared clonotypes between healthy human individuals. The table came from immunoSEQ multiplex PCR; TCRdb's copy has only in-frame clones and leaves some out. This table has 2 million to 2.5 million clones, nearly 97% appearing once. Material: naive CD4+ T cells sorted from blood. The subset: CD45RA+ positively selected. Source of these receptors: a man aged 18-30 years in good health.

This chain links TRBV12-5 with TRBJ1-5; D is possibly TRBD1 (6 bases). Germline assignment: CDR1 LGHNT and CDR2 FRNRAP. V gave up 0 bases and J gave up 5 bases, with 14 bases separating them. CDR3 length: 16 residues. This CDR3 reads CASGLVRGQGYQPQHF. CDR3 in DNA: TGTGCTAGTGGTTTGGTACGGGGGCAGGGGTATCAGCCCCAGCATTTT.

The chain couples TRBV28 to TRBJ1-5, with no clear D. Looked up from germline, CDR1 is MDHEN and CDR2 is SYDVKM. V lost 5 bases, J lost 7 bases, and 9 bases lay in between. This CDR3 spans 12 amino acids. Here the CDR3 DNA reads TGTGCCAGCAGTGTCCCCCCACAGCCCCAGCATTTT. It specifies CASSVPPQPQHF.

Note on this clone: Other DNA sequences of this sample code for an identical CDR3. V is TRBV5-1 and J is TRBJ2-3; 7 bases fit TRBD1. This CDR3 is 14 amino acids long. With V trimmed by 2 bases and J by 2 bases, 2 bases remained unmatched. CDR1 and CDR2 (germline): SGHRS, YFSETQ. CDR3 protein: CASSFGTDTDTQYF. The CDR3 bases are TGCGCCAGCAGCTTTGGGACAGACACAGATACGCAGTATTTT.

This chain uses TRBV28 with TRBJ1-5, with 8 bases matching TRBD1. This CDR3 region has 15 residues. J lost 7 bases, V lost 5 bases, and 10 bases had no gene match. Germline V gene lookup returns CDR1 MDHEN and CDR2 SYDVKM. CDR3 sequence reads: CASSTFTGGWQPQHF. The CDR3 DNA follows: TGTGCCAGCAGTACCTTCACAGGGGGATGGCAGCCCCAGCATTTT.

About this clone: Other DNA sequences in this sample translate to the same CDR3. This sequence joins TRBV7-2 and TRBJ1-5, with D perhaps matching TRBD1 (5 bases). The CDR3 runs 14 residues. The V and J ends lost 2 bases and 4 bases respectively, with 9 bases between them. Germline CDR1 reads SGHTA; CDR2 reads FQGNSA. The CDR3 loop is CASSLSGGNQPQHF. The CDR3 DNA is TGTGCCAGCAGCTTAAGCGGGGGAAATCAGCCCCAGCATTTT.

The genes are TRBV30 and TRBJ2-5; the D call may be TRBD1 or TRBD2 (5 bases each). CDR3 length equals 15 residues. V lost 0 bases to trimming and J lost 1 base, with 12 bases between them. The germline CDR1 and CDR2 sequences are GTSNPN and SVGIG (reference sequence). CDR3 loop: CAWSVRGGPQETQYF. In DNA form, the CDR3 reads TGTGCCTGGAGTGTACGTGGGGGACCCCAAGAGACCCAGTACTTC.

The CDR3 spells CASSSPGTGFMEQYF. In DNA form, the CDR3 reads TGTGCCAGCAGCTCTCCCGGGACCGGGTTTATGGAGCAGTACTTC. The rearrangement uses TRBV28 and TRBJ2-7; D is perhaps TRBD1 or TRBD2 (5 bases each). V was pared by 6 bases and J by 7 bases, with 22 bases between. Germline V gene sequence: CDR1 MDHEN, CDR2 SYDVKM. The CDR3 length is 15 residues.

On this clone: Within the sample, other DNA sequences also encode this same CDR3. The chain joins TRBV5-1 to TRBJ2-7; the match to TRBD1 covers 10 bases. Germline-derived CDR1 and CDR2 are SGHRS and YFSETQ. Trimming took 4 bases from V and 0 from J; bases not matched to a gene: 4. The CDR3 extends over 15 amino acids. The chain's CDR3 is CASSPRTGGSYEQYF. The DNA for the CDR3 is TGCGCCAGCAGCCCCCGGACAGGGGGCTCCTACGAGCAGTACTTC.

The gene calls are TRBV27 and TRBJ1-2; 7 nucleotides agree with TRBD1. The CDR3 totals 15 residues. J lost 8 bases, V lost 5 bases, and 14 bases had no gene match. Per germline, CDR1 MNHEY and CDR2 SMNVEV (reference sequence). This chain's CDR3 is CASSAWDSLGVGYTF. Written as DNA, the CDR3 is TGTGCCAGCAGTGCCTGGGACAGCCTAGGAGTGGGCTACACCTTC.

The chain joins TRBV28 to TRBJ1-2; possibly TRBD1 for D (5 bases). The ends were cut back, 10 bases at V and 7 bases at J, with 22 bases in the middle. Germline CDR1 is MDHEN and CDR2 is SYDVKM. The CDR3 is 14 residues long. CDR3 nucleotide sequence: TGTGCCACCCTCAACCCGGGGGGTTCGTTTGGCTACACCTTC. The encoded protein is CATLNPGGSFGYTF.

The gene calls are TRBV6-6 and TRBJ1-3, with a weak D call TRBD1 (6 bases). This CDR3 is 16 amino acids long. V lost 0 bases to trimming and J lost 0 bases, with 9 bases between them. CDR1 and CDR2 (germline): MNHNY, SVGAGI (reference sequence). In DNA, the CDR3 is TGTGCCAGCAGTTACTCGGGGGACAACTCTGGAAACACCATATATTTT. It codes for CASSYSGDNSGNTIYF.

The J gene is TRBJ1-4, the V gene TRBV18; D possibly corresponds to TRBD1 (5 bases). The CDR3 has 13 amino acids. The germline CDR1 and CDR2 sequences are KGHSH and LQKENI. The V end lost 3 bases, the J end lost 7 bases, and 9 bases lay between the germline ends. The CDR3 DNA sequence: TGTGCCAGCTCACCGCAGGGACCTGAAAAACTGTTTTTT. It codes for CASSPQGPEKLFF.

The gene calls are TRBV7-9 and TRBJ2-7; D is perhaps TRBD2 (5 bases). Per the germline V gene, CDR1 is SEHNR and CDR2 is FQNEAQ (reference sequence). Trimming took off 3 bases at V and 0 bases at J, with 12 bases between the two ends. This CDR3 contains 15 residues. CDR3 sequence: CASSFAGHNSYEQYF. CDR3 nucleotide sequence: TGTGCCAGCAGCTTCGCGGGCCATAACTCCTACGAGCAGTACTTC.

The CDR3 region has the DNA TGTGCCAGCAGGGCCACGGGGGCCCCCGAGCAGTACTTC. The encoded protein is CASRATGAPEQYF. The gene calls are TRBV6-5 and TRBJ2-7; perhaps D is TRBD1 or TRBD2 (6 bases each). Germline CDR1 MNHEY, CDR2 SVGAGI. V lost 6 bases to trimming and J lost 6 bases, with 15 bases between them. This CDR3 has 13 amino acids.

The chain recombines TRBV9 with TRBJ2-2; D is ambiguous. CDR3 length equals 15 residues. The ends were cut back, 0 bases at V and 1 base at J, with 7 bases in the middle. From germline, CDR1 is SGDLS and CDR2 YYNGEE. CDR3 protein: CASSVGVLNTGELFF. In DNA, the CDR3 is TGTGCCAGCAGCGTAGGTGTTTTGAACACCGGGGAGCTGTTTTTT. The entire variable domain, with the rest obtained from reference TRBV9 and TRBJ2-2, is as follows: DSGVTQTPKHLITATGQRVTLRCSPRSGDLSVYWYQQSLDQGLQFLIQYYNGEERAKGNILERFSAQQFPDLHSELNLSSLELGDSALYFCASSVGVLNTGELFFGEGSRLTVL.

The V gene is TRBV4-1, the J gene TRBJ1-1; a possible D gene is TRBD1 (6 bases). The ends were cut back, 4 bases at V and 1 base at J, with 13 bases in the middle. The CDR3 runs to 15 residues. Germline lookup yields CDR1 MGHRA and CDR2 YSYEKL. The CDR3 DNA reads TGCGCCAGCAGCCCCCTAGGACAGCCGAACACTGAAGCTTTCTTT. Translated, it gives CASSPLGQPNTEAFF.

The chain links TRBV6-5 to TRBJ1-3; D might be TRBD1 (5 bases). The CDR3 is made up of 16 amino acids. Deletions cut 2 bases from V and 4 bases from J, with 15 bases between. CDR1 and CDR2 from the germline V gene are MNHEY and SVGAGI. The CDR3 DNA follows: TGTGCCAGCAGTTACCGGTTGGGGGGTCTCGGAAACACCATATATTTT. Amino acid sequence: CASSYRLGGLGNTIYF.

This chain links TRBV5-1 with TRBJ2-7; D call uncertain. CDR3 length equals 11 residues. Germline V gene data show CDR1 as SGHRS and CDR2 as YFSETQ. Trimming left V 5 bases short and J 6 bases short, with 9 bases between. Here the CDR3 reads CASSTNSEQYF. The CDR3 DNA reads as TGCGCCAGCAGTACCAACAGCGAGCAGTACTTC.

The CDR3 nucleotides are TGTGCTAGTGCCCTGGACAGGGGGCGCAACGAGCAGTACTTC. This codes for CASALDRGRNEQYF. J is TRBJ2-7 and V is TRBV12-5, with 11 bases aligning to TRBD1. Trimming cost V 7 bases and J 5 bases; bases outside gene matches: 7. The CDR3 length is 14 residues. Looked up from germline, CDR1 is LGHNT and CDR2 is FRNRAP.

The CDR3 region is CASSFQFTGGTGELFF. DNA of the CDR3: TGTGCCAGCAGCTTCCAATTCACAGGGGGCACCGGGGAGCTGTTTTTT. The rearrangement links TRBV5-6 to TRBJ2-2; 8 bases agree with TRBD1. The CDR3 covers 16 residues. V trimming: 2 bases; J trimming: 4 bases; junction bases outside the gene matches: 7. The V gene's germline CDR1 is SGHDT and CDR2 YYEEEE.

The genes are TRBV5-5 and TRBJ2-7; D is ambiguous. Per the germline V gene, CDR1 is SGHKS and CDR2 is YYEKEE (reference sequence). With 0 bases removed from V and 2 bases from J, the gap between germline ends came to 12 bases. The CDR3 is made up of 15 amino acids. The CDR3 spells CASSLEPVKTYEQYF. The CDR3 DNA reads TGTGCCAGCAGCTTGGAACCGGTTAAGACCTACGAGCAGTACTTC.

V usage is TRBV9 and J usage is TRBJ1-4, with D perhaps matching TRBD1 (6 bases). The V gene lost 3 bases and the J gene lost 4 bases, with 10 bases spanning the gap. The CDR3 runs 14 residues. CDR1 and CDR2 from the germline V gene are SGDLS and YYNGEE. As DNA, the CDR3 is TGTGCCAGCAGCGAGACACAGGGTAATGAAAAACTGTTTTTT. Translated, it gives CASSETQGNEKLFF.

The chain carries TRBV7-2 and TRBJ2-7; D possibly corresponds to TRBD1 (7 bases). The CDR3 runs 15 residues. Per germline, CDR1 SGHTA and CDR2 FQGNSA. Trimming removed 4 bases at V and 1 base at J, with 14 bases between. The DNA of the CDR3 is TGTGCCAGCAGCTACCAGGGGGGAATATCCTACGAGCAGTACTTC. Its translation: CASSYQGGISYEQYF. Complete variable domain (other parts from reference TRBV7-2 and TRBJ2-7): GAGVSQSPSNKVTEKGKDVELRCDPISGHTALYWYRQSLGQGLEFLIYFQGNSAPDKSGLPSDRFSAERTGGSVSTLTIQRTQQEDSAVYLCASSYQGGISYEQYFGPGTRLTVT.

The chain carries TRBV9 and TRBJ2-7; D might be TRBD2 (5 bases). V dropped 4 bases and J dropped 6 bases, with 20 bases sitting between them. The CDR3 spans 15 residues. Per the germline V gene, CDR1 is SGDLS and CDR2 is YYNGEE. This chain's CDR3 is CASSRLGVGSSEQYF. The CDR3 DNA reads TGTGCCAGCAGCCGACTCGGGGTAGGTTCATCCGAGCAGTACTTC.

The chain has TRBV2 and TRBJ2-2, with 9 bases identical to TRBD2. The trim removed 7 bases at V and 7 bases at J, leaving 10 bases unmatched. The CDR3 spans 15 residues. The germline V gene encodes CDR1 SNHLY and CDR2 FYNNEI. CDR3 sequence (DNA): TGTGCCAGCAATCCAGGGACTAGCATAAACGGGGAGCTGTTTTTT. Translated: CASNPGTSINGELFF. Supplemented by reference TRBV2 and TRBJ2-2, the full variable domain reads EPEVTQTPSHQVTQMGQEVILRCVPISNHLYFYWYRQILGQKVEFLVSFYNNEISEKSEIFDDQFSVERPDGSNFTLKIRSTKLEDSAMYFCASNPGTSINGELFFGEGSRLTVL.

This sequence joins TRBV5-1 and TRBJ1-1; weak D call: TRBD1 (6 bases). This CDR3 has 13 amino acids. V lost 4 bases, J lost 11 bases, and 18 bases lay in between. Looked up from germline, CDR1 is SGHRS and CDR2 is YFSETQ. CDR3 region: CASSAAGGAGAFF. CDR3 DNA: TGCGCCAGCAGCGCTGCGGGGGGGGCTGGCGCTTTCTTT.

Regarding this clone: Other DNA sequences in the same sample also yield this CDR3. V is TRBV6-1 and J is TRBJ2-5; 8 bases match TRBD2. The V segment lost 6 bases and the J segment 5 bases; nucleotides outside the gene matches: 2. Germline lookup yields CDR1 MNHNS and CDR2 SASEGT. The CDR3 consists of 12 residues. In DNA, the CDR3 is TGTGCCAGCAGCCCGGGGGGGGAGACCCAGTACTTC. Translated, it gives CASSPGGETQYF.